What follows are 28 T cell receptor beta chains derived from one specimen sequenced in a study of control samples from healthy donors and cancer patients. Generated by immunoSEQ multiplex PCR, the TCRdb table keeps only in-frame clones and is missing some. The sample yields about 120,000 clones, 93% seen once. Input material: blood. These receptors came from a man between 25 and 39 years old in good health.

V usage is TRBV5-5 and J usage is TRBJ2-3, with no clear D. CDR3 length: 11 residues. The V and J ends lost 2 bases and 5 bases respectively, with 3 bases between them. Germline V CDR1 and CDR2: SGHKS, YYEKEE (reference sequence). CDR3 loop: CASSFRDTQYF. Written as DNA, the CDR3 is TGTGCCAGCAGCTTTCGAGATACGCAGTATTTT.

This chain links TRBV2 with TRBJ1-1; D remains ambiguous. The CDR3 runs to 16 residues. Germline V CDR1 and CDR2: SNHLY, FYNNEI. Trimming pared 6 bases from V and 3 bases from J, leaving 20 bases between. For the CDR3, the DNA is TGTGCCAGCAGCGGGGTCCAGGAGGGCGCAGACACTGAAGCTTTCTTT. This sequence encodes CASSGVQEGADTEAFF.

CDR3 nucleotide sequence: TGTGCCAGCAGCTTAACGGGGTGGGGGAACACTGAAGCTTTCTTT. Translation gives CASSLTGWGNTEAFF. The chain recombines TRBV7-3 with TRBJ1-1; no definite D call. CDR3 size: 15 residues. Germline V lookup: CDR1 SGHTA, CDR2 FQGTGA. V was trimmed by 0 bases and J by 1 base, leaving 9 bases between them.

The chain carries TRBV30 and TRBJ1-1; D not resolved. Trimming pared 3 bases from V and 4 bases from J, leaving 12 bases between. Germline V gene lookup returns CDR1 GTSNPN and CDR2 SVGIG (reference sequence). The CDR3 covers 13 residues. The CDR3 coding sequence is TGTGCCTGGAGGAAGGTCTCGGGCACTGAAGCTTTCTTT. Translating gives CAWRKVSGTEAFF.

This CDR3 reads CASRRTGGIEKLFF. The CDR3 DNA follows: TGTGCCAGCCGACGGACAGGGGGGATCGAAAAACTGTTTTTT. The chain couples TRBV27 to TRBJ1-4; 10 bases line up with TRBD1. V shed 8 bases and J 8 bases; nucleotides not matched to a gene: 8. The CDR3 has 14 amino acids. Germline CDR1 and CDR2: MNHEY and SMNVEV (reference sequence).

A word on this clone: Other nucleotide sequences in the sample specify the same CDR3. CDR3 protein: CASSVDRSYGYTF. Written as DNA, the CDR3 is TGTGCCAGCAGCGTAGACAGGTCGTATGGCTACACCTTC. The rearrangement uses TRBV9 and TRBJ1-2; a possible D gene is TRBD1 (5 bases). Germline V gives CDR1 SGDLS, CDR2 YYNGEE. The germline V and J ends were trimmed by 0 bases and 5 bases, with 8 bases remaining between them. This CDR3 comprises 13 residues.

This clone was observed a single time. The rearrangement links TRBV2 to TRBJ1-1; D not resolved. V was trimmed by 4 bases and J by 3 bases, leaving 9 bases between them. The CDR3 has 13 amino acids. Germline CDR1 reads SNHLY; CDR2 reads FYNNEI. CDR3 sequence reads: CASSVRQHTEAFF. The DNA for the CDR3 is TGTGCCAGCAGTGTTCGGCAGCACACTGAAGCTTTCTTT.

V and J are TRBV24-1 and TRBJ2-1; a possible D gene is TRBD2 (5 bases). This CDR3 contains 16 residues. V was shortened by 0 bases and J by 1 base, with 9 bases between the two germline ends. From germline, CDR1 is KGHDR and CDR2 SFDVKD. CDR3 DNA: TGTGCCACCAGTGATTTGCGGGGTGATTCCTACAATGAGCAGTTCTTC. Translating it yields CATSDLRGDSYNEQFF.

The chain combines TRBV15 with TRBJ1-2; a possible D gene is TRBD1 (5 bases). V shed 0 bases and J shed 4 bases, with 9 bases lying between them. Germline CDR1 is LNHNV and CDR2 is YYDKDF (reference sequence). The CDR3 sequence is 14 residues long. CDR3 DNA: TGTGCCACCAGCAGAGATCGGGGGGGCTATGGCTACACCTTC. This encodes CATSRDRGGYGYTF.

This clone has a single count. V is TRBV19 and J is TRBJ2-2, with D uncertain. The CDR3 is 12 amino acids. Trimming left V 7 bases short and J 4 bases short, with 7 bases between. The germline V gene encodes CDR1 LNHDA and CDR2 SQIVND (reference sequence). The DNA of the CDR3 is TGTGCCAGTACCCTTTTCACCGGGGAGCTGTTTTTT. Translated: CASTLFTGELFF. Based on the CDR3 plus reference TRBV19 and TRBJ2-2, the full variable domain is DGGITQSPKYLFRKEGQNVTLSCEQNLNHDAMYWYRQDPGQGLRLIYYSQIVNDFQKGDIAEGYSVSREKKESFPLTVTSAQKNPTAFYLCASTLFTGELFFGEGSRLTVL.

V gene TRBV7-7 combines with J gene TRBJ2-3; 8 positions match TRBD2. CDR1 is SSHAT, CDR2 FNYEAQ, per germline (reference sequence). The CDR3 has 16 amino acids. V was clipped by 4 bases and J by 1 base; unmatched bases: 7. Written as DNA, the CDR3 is TGTGCCAGCAGCTCGGGGGGGGCCGGGGGCACAGATACGCAGTATTTT. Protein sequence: CASSSGGAGGTDTQYF.

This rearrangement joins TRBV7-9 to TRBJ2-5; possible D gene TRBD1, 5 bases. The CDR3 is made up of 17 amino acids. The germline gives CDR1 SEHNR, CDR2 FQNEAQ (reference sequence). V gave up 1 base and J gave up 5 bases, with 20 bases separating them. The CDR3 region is CASSLGGRTFYMETQYF. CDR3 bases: TGTGCCAGCAGCTTAGGGGGCAGGACGTTTTATATGGAGACCCAGTACTTC.

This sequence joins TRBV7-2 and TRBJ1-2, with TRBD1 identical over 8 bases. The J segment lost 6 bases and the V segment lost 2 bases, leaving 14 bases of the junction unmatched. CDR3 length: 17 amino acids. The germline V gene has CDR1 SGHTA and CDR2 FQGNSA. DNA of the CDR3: TGTGCCAGCAGCTTAAGGGGCAGGGGGCAGTTGTACGATGGCTACACCTTC. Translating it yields CASSLRGRGQLYDGYTF. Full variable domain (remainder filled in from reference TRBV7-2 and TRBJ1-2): GAGVSQSPSNKVTEKGKDVELRCDPISGHTALYWYRQSLGQGLEFLIYFQGNSAPDKSGLPSDRFSAERTGGSVSTLTIQRTQQEDSAVYLCASSLRGRGQLYDGYTFGSGTRLTVV.

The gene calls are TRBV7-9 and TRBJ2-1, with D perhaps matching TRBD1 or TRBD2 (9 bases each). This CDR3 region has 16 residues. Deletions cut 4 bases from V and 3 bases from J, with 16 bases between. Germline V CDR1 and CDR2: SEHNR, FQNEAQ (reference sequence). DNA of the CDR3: TGTGCCAGCAGCTCTAGCGGGGACAGGGACTACAATGAGCAGTTCTTC. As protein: CASSSSGDRDYNEQFF.

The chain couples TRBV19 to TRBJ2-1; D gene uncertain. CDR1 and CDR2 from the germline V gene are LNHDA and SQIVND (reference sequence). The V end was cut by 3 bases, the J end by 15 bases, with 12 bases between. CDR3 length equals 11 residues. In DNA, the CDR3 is TGTGCCAGTAGTATTGCAGGTATTCCGTTCTTC. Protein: CASSIAGIPFF.

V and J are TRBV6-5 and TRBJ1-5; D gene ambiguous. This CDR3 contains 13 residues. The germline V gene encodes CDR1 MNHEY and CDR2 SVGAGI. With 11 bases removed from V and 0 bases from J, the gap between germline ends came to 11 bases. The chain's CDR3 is CAAWEYSNQPQHF. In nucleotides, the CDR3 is TGTGCCGCCTGGGAGTATAGCAATCAGCCCCAGCATTTT.

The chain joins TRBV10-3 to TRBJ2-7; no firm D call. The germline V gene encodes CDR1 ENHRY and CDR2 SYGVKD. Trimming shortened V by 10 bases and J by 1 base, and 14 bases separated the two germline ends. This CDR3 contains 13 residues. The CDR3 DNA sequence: TGTGCCACATCCGCCGTGGGATCCTACGAGCAGTACTTC. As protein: CATSAVGSYEQYF.

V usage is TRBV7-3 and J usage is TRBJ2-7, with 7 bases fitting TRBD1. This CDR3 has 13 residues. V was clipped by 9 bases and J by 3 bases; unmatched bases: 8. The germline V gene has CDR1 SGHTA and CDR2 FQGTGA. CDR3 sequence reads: CARDRQGYYEQYF. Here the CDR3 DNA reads TGTGCCAGGGATCGACAGGGTTACTACGAGCAGTACTTC. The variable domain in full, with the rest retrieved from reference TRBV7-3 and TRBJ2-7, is GAGVSQTPSNKVTEKGKYVELRCDPISGHTALYWYRQSLGQGPEFLIYFQGTGAADDSGLPNDRFFAVRPEGSVSTLKIQRTERGDSAVYLCARDRQGYYEQYFGPGTRLTVT.

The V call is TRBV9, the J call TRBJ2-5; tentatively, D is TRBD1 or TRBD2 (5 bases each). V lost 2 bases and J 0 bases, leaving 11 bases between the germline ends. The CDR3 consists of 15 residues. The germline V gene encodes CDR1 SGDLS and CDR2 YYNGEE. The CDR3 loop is CASSVRGQYQETQYF. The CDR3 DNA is TGTGCCAGCAGCGTGAGGGGCCAATACCAAGAGACCCAGTACTTC.

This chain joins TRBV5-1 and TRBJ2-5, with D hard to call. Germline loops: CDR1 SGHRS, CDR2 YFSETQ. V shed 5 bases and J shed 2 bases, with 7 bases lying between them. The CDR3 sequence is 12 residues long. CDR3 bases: TGCGCCAGCAGGATGTCTCAAGAGACCCAGTACTTC. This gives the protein CASRMSQETQYF.

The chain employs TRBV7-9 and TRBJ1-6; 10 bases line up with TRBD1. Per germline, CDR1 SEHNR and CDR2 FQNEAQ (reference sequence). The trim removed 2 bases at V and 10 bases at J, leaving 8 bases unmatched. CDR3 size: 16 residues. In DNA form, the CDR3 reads TGTGCCAGCAGCTTAAACTCCGGGACAGGGGCCTCACCCCTCCACTTT. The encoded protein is CASSLNSGTGASPLHF.

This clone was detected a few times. The CDR3: CASSSPLDRGYTF. The CDR3 DNA reads TGTGCCAGCAGCTCCCCATTGGATAGAGGCTACACCTTC. The V call is TRBV7-9, the J call TRBJ1-2; no clear D. Between the trimmed V and J ends, which lost 4 bases and 8 bases, there was a span of 14 bases. CDR1 and CDR2 from the germline V gene are SEHNR and FQNEAQ (reference sequence). The CDR3 length is 13 residues.

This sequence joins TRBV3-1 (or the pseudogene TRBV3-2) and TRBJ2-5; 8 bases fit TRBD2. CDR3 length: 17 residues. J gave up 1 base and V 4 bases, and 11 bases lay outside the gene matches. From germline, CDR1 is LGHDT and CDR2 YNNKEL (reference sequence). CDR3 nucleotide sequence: TGTGCCAGCAGCCCCTACGGGACGGGGGGGTCCCAAGAGACCCAGTACTTC. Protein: CASSPYGTGGSQETQYF.

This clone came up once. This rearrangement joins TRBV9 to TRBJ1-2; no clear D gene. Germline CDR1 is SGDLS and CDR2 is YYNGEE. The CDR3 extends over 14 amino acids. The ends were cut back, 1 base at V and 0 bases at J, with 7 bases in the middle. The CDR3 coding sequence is TGTGCCAGCAGCGTACTCGTATCTAACTATGGCTACACCTTC. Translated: CASSVLVSNYGYTF.

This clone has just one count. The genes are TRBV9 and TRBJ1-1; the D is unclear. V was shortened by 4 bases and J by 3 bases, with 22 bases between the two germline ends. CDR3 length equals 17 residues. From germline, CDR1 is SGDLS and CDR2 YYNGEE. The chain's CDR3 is CASSPQVLTGEDTEAFF. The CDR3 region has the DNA TGTGCCAGCAGCCCCCAAGTCTTAACCGGGGAGGACACTGAAGCTTTCTTT.

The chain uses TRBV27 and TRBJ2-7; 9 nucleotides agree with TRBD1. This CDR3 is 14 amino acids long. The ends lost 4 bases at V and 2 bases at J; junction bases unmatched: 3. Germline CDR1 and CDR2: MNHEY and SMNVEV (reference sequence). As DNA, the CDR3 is TGTGCCAGCAGTTCGGGACAGGGTACCTACGAGCAGTACTTC. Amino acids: CASSSGQGTYEQYF.

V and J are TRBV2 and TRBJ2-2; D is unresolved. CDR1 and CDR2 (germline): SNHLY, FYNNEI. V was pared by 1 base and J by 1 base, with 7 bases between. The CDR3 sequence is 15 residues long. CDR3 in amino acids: CASSEVARNTGELFF. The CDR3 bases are TGTGCCAGCAGTGAAGTAGCCAGGAACACCGGGGAGCTGTTTTTT.

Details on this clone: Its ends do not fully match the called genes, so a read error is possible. The DNA for the CDR3 is TGTGCCAGCAGCCAAGGGGCATTGGTCCAAAAGACCCAGTACTTC. Amino acids: CASSQGALVQKTQYF. This chain connects TRBV3-1 (or the pseudogene TRBV3-2) to TRBJ2-5; D is undetermined. Germline CDR1 LGHDT, CDR2 YNNKEL (reference sequence). This CDR3 contains 15 residues.